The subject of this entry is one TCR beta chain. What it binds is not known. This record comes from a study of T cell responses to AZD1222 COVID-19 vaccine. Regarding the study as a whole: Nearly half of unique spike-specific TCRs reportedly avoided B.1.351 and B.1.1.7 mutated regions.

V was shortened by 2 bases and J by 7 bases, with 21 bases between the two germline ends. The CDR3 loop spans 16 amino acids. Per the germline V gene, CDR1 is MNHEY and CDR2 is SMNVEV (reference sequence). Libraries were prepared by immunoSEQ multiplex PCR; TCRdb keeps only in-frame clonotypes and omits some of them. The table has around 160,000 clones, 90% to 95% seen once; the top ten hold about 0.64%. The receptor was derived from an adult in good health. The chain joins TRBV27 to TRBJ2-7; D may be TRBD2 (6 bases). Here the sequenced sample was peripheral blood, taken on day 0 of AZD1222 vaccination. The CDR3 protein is CASSLVGAPLGGEQYF. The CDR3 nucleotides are TGTGCCAGCAGTTTAGTGGGAGCACCCTTGGGAGGTGAGCAGTACTTC.